This T cell receptor beta chain was identified in a study of shared clonotypes between healthy human individuals. Germline V lookup: CDR1 SEHNR, CDR2 FQNEAQ (reference sequence). This CDR3 is 16 amino acids long. Trimming removed 5 bases from V and 6 bases from J, with 19 bases in between. Selected positively for CCR7 and CD45RO-negative, naive CD8 cells excluded terminally differentiated effector memory CD45RA+ cells. Generated by immunoSEQ multiplex PCR, the TCRdb table keeps only in-frame clones and is missing some. The table lists 550,000 to 650,000 clones, around 96% of them singletons. The chain joins TRBV7-9 to TRBJ2-2; D tentatively reads TRBD1 or TRBD2 (5 bases each). The sequenced sample consisted of naive CD8+ T cells sorted from blood. This clonotype originated in a woman in her twenties or thirties in good health. The CDR3 nucleotides are TGTGCCAGCAGCCGGGTCCCCGAGAGAGGGGCCGGGGAGCTGTTTTTT. This translates into CASSRVPERGAGELFF. The variable domain in full, completed from reference TRBV7-9 and TRBJ2-2, reads DTGVSQNPRHKITKRGQNVTFRCDPISEHNRLYWYRQTLGQGPEFLTYFQNEAQLEKSRLLSDRFSAERPKGSFSTLEIQRTEQGDSAMYLCASSRVPERGAGELFFGEGSRLTVL.